The clone carrying this TCR beta chain was detected many times. What it binds is unknown. TCRdb reprocessed the reads via MiXCR and lists one record per CDR3 protein. The sample lists 310,000 or so distinct CDR3 sequences; about 26% were seen once. Germline V lookup: CDR1 SGHTA, CDR2 FQGNSA. After removal of 5 bases from V and 0 bases from J, the junction contained 14 bases not matched to a gene. The CDR3 covers 18 residues. The sample belongs to a study of T cell repertoires in cytomegalovirus infection. Study-wide findings and caveats: Accumulated public TCR beta family frequency recognized individuals carrying CMV together with the relevant HLA. HLA-C-restricted CMV-specific TCR beta clonotypes prevailed in the ex vivo response.

Source material: PBMCs. The receptor was derived from a human donor in good health (CMV status not recorded). Some clones in this sample may be carry-over from other donors' samples. The rearrangement links TRBV7-2 to TRBJ2-7, with 9 bases that match TRBD2. The CDR3 DNA follows: TGTGCCAGCAGCCCCAGAGGGACTAGCCTTTTTAGCTCCTACGAGCAGTACTTC. Encoded protein: CASSPRGTSLFSSYEQYF.